This T cell receptor (beta chain) was documented in a study of blood T cell repertoires in COVID-19. On the study more broadly: Nucleic acid was either cDNA or gDNA, and it came from T cells, B-cell-depleted T cells, or PBMCs.

The V gene end was trimmed by 2 bases and the J gene end by 6 bases; junction bases not matched to a gene: 9. The germline V gene has CDR1 MNHNY and CDR2 SVGAGI (reference sequence). This CDR3 is built from 16 residues. Assay: immunoSEQ multiplex PCR; the TCRdb copy retains only in-frame clones and omits some. The sample lists about 180,000 clones, 87% occurring once. This rearrangement joins TRBV6-6 to TRBJ1-2; TRBD1 agrees at 10 bases. Sequencing used peripheral blood. The TCR originated in an older woman with COVID-19, enrolled during active disease. Here the CDR3 DNA reads TGTGCCAGCAGTTACCCTGGACAGGGGGGTCAGAATGGCTACACCTTC. It specifies CASSYPGQGGQNGYTF.